What follows are 7 T cell receptor beta chains derived from one specimen sequenced in a study of cytomegalovirus exposure and HLA in healthy donors. It was with 60 Vbeta and 13 Jbeta primers that the PCR ran. Assay: immunoSEQ multiplex PCR; the TCRdb copy retains only in-frame clones and omits some. The sample includes fewer than 200,000 clones, more than 80% of them seen just once. Material for sequencing was PBMCs. The receptors derive from a woman between 18 and 30 years old in good health and CMV-seronegative.

The genes are TRBV4-1 and TRBJ2-7; TRBD1 agrees at 7 bases. Germline lookup yields CDR1 MGHRA and CDR2 YSYEKL. The CDR3 has 13 residues. The V gene end was trimmed by 4 bases and the J gene end by 3 bases; junction bases not matched to a gene: 3. This CDR3 is CASSPRGFYEQYF. CDR3 coding DNA: TGCGCCAGCAGCCCCAGGGGGTTCTACGAGCAGTACTTC.

This clone showed up just once. This rearrangement joins TRBV18 to TRBJ2-7; TRBD1 aligns across 7 bases. Trimming cost V 3 bases and J 1 base; bases outside gene matches: 3. The CDR3 consists of 14 residues. Germline assignment: CDR1 KGHSH and CDR2 LQKENI. The CDR3: CASSPGQPSYEQYF. CDR3 coding DNA: TGTGCCAGCTCACCGGGACAGCCGTCCTACGAGCAGTACTTC.

The chain carries TRBV28 and TRBJ2-7, with 8 positions matching TRBD1. CDR1 is MDHEN and CDR2 is SYDVKM in the germline V gene. Trimming cost V 6 bases and J 4 bases; bases outside gene matches: 11. The CDR3 extends over 15 amino acids. The CDR3 sequence is CASRVLTGTGYEQYF. The CDR3 DNA reads TGTGCCAGCAGGGTCCTTACAGGGACAGGTTACGAGCAGTACTTC. Full variable domain (remainder filled in from reference TRBV28 and TRBJ2-7): DVKVTQSSRYLVKRTGEKVFLECVQDMDHENMFWYRQDPGLGLRLIYFSYDVKMKEKGDIPEGYSVSREKKERFSLILESASTNQTSMYLCASRVLTGTGYEQYFGPGTRLTVT.

J is TRBJ1-5 and V is TRBV10-3, with TRBD1 as a possible D gene (6 bases). V gave up 7 bases and J gave up 9 bases, with 19 bases separating them. There are 14 residues in the CDR3. Germline CDR1 ENHRY, CDR2 SYGVKD. The CDR3 spells CAIKGEGDPPPQHF. DNA of the CDR3: TGTGCCATCAAAGGAGAGGGGGACCCTCCGCCCCAGCATTTT.

The chain joins TRBV18 to TRBJ1-1, with no clear D. Looked up from germline, CDR1 is KGHSH and CDR2 is LQKENI. The CDR3 runs to 14 residues. V was trimmed by 5 bases and J by 3 bases, leaving 13 bases between them. CDR3 coding DNA: TGTGCCAGCTCATCGACCGGGGAGCACACTGAAGCTTTCTTT. Its protein is CASSSTGEHTEAFF.

The V call is TRBV7-2, the J call TRBJ1-2, with 8 bases fitting TRBD1. V shed 4 bases, J shed 4 bases, and the junction held 8 bases outside the gene matches. The CDR3 consists of 15 residues. Per germline, CDR1 SGHTA and CDR2 FQGNSA. The CDR3 nucleotides are TGTGCCAGCAGCTCTGGACAGGGAGGAAGCTATGGCTACACCTTC. Its translation is CASSSGQGGSYGYTF.

There are a few counts of this clone. The rearrangement joins TRBV7-9 to TRBJ2-1; TRBD2 matches 13 bases. This CDR3 has 17 residues. V dropped 5 bases and J dropped 8; count of bases not matched to a gene: 12. The germline CDR1 and CDR2 sequences are SEHNR and FQNEAQ (reference sequence). The CDR3 here is CASSPKRLAGGLDEQFF. CDR3 bases: TGTGCCAGCAGCCCAAAACGACTAGCGGGGGGCTTGGATGAGCAGTTCTTC.